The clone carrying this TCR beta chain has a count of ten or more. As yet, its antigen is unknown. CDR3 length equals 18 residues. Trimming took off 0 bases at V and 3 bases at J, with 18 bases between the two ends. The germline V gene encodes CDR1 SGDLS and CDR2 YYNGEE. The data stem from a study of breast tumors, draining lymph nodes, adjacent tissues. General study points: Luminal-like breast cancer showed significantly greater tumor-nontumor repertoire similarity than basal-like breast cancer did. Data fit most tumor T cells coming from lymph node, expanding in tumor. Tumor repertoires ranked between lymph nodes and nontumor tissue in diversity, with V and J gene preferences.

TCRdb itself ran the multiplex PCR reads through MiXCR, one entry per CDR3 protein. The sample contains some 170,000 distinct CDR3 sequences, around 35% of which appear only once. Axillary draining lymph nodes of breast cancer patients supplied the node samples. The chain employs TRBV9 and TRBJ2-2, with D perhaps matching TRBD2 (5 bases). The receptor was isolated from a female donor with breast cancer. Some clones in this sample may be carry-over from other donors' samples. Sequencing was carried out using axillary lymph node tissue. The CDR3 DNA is TGTGCCAGCAGCGTAGCTTTTCGAAGCGGATGGGACACCGGGGAGCTGTTTTTT. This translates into CASSVAFRSGWDTGELFF.